The next 14 T cell receptor beta chains were all read from a single sample in a study of regulatory T cells in long-lasting Graves disease. Indicated time point: persistent/refractory GD, antithyroid drugs over 5 years with positive TRAb. There was RNA extracted from PBMCs, and the TCR library was made from it. Building the TCR beta libraries relied on iRepertoire HTBI primers, and CDR3 regions underwent Arm-PCR. TCRdb redid the calling of the multiplex PCR reads with MiXCR, one entry per CDR3 protein. The data show some 280,000 distinct CDR3 sequences, around a fifth seen once. The sequencing here drew on peripheral blood mononuclear cells (PBMCs), taken when the disease was refractory, from a patient treated with antithyroid drugs. The receptors come from a female donor with Graves disease.

There are a few counts of this clonotype. This sequence joins TRBV29-1 and TRBJ2-7; perhaps TRBD2 as D (5 bases). The germline V gene has CDR1 SQVTM and CDR2 ANQGSEA. The CDR3 length is 14 residues. V was pared by 4 bases and J by 5 bases, with 18 bases between. For the CDR3, the DNA is TGCAGCGTTGTCTACCGGGATGAGACTAACGAGCAGTACTTC. Translating it yields CSVVYRDETNEQYF.

This clonotype came up many times. The chain recombines TRBV7-8 with TRBJ2-7, with D tentatively TRBD2 (6 bases). V was pared by 3 bases and J by 0 bases, with 12 bases between. The CDR3 length is 15 residues. Germline CDR1 and CDR2: SGHVS and FQNEAQ. The CDR3 is CASSLGGATSYEQYF. CDR3 DNA sequence: TGTGCCAGCAGCTTGGGCGGGGCCACCTCCTACGAGCAGTACTTC.

This chain uses TRBV9 with TRBJ1-2; 7 positions agree with TRBD1. Per germline, CDR1 SGDLS and CDR2 YYNGEE. There are 13 residues in the CDR3. J gave up 8 bases and V 4 bases, and 8 bases lay outside the gene matches. CDR3 in DNA: TGTGCCAGCAGCTTGACAGGGTACCGCGGCTACACCTTC. As protein: CASSLTGYRGYTF.

This clonotype was seen a few times. V is TRBV28 and J is TRBJ1-5; 7 bases align to TRBD1. V was clipped by 6 bases and J by 2 bases; unmatched bases: 4. This CDR3 has 14 amino acids. The V gene's germline CDR1 is MDHEN and CDR2 SYDVKM. The CDR3 region has the DNA TGTGCCAGCAGACAAACAGGGGGCAATCAGCCCCAGCATTTT. Translated: CASRQTGGNQPQHF.

In its sample, this clonotype was seen a few times. The chain carries TRBV7-9 and TRBJ2-7; D is perhaps TRBD1 (6 bases). The CDR3 has 14 residues. The germline gives CDR1 SEHNR, CDR2 FQNEAQ (reference sequence). V lost 1 base to trimming and J lost 5 bases, with 12 bases between them. CDR3 region: CASSLDWGPNEQYF. Written as DNA, the CDR3 is TGTGCCAGCAGCTTAGATTGGGGGCCCAACGAGCAGTACTTC.

This clonotype was detected a few times. This sequence joins TRBV19 and TRBJ1-5, with D unclear. This CDR3 has 16 amino acids. CDR1 is LNHDA and CDR2 is SQIVND in the germline V gene (reference sequence). V shed 2 bases and J shed 3 bases, with 14 bases lying between them. The CDR3 spells CASSIKPETPNQPQHF. CDR3 DNA: TGTGCCAGTAGTATAAAACCCGAGACACCCAATCAGCCCCAGCATTTT.

This clonotype was recorded only once. V and J are TRBV24-1 and TRBJ2-5; a weak D match, TRBD1 (5 bases). The J call could be wrong; TRBJ2-1 is a better fit for the DNA end. Germline values: CDR1 KGHDR, CDR2 SFDVKD. The CDR3 has 14 amino acids. The CDR3 spells CATSGQGYGNEQFF. The CDR3 DNA reads TGTGCCACCAGTGGCCAGGGTTATGGCAATGAGCAGTTCTTC.

CDR3 bases: TGCAGTGCAGAGGCGATTGGACAGGGGGCGCCGTACGAGCAGTACTTC. Encoded protein: CSAEAIGQGAPYEQYF. This chain links TRBV20-1 with TRBJ2-7; 11 bases fit TRBD1. The CDR3 covers 16 residues. CDR1 is DFQATT, CDR2 SNEGSKA, per germline (reference sequence). The junction had 14 bases not matched to a gene; V was cut back by 6 bases and J by 4 bases.

The chain has TRBV3-1 and TRBJ2-7; 10 nucleotides match TRBD2. Germline V gene lookup returns CDR1 LGHDT and CDR2 YNNKEL (reference sequence). The CDR3 is 16 residues long. The V segment lost 5 bases and the J segment 2 bases; nucleotides outside the gene matches: 9. CDR3 DNA: TGTGCCAGCAGCTCCTTAACTAGCGGGGCCCCCTACGAGCAGTACTTC. Amino acid sequence: CASSSLTSGAPYEQYF.

This sequence joins TRBV27 and TRBJ2-7; 8 nucleotides agree with TRBD1. The germline V gene encodes CDR1 MNHEY and CDR2 SMNVEV (reference sequence). V was clipped by 4 bases and J by 3 bases; unmatched bases: 5. CDR3 size: 14 residues. CDR3 bases: TGTGCCAGCAGTTCCGGACAGGGTATCTACGAGCAGTACTTC. Translated, it gives CASSSGQGIYEQYF.

This clonotype was seen a handful of times. The chain has TRBV4-3 and TRBJ2-7; TRBD2 is a possible D gene (6 bases). Germline V CDR1 and CDR2: LGHNA, YSLEER. Deletions cut 4 bases from V and 5 bases from J, with 21 bases between. The CDR3 sequence is 16 residues long. This CDR3 is CASSLDVGFGRHEQYF. In DNA form, the CDR3 reads TGCGCCAGCAGCCTCGACGTAGGCTTCGGGAGACACGAGCAGTACTTC.

This clonotype was recorded a few times. This sequence joins TRBV4-1 and TRBJ2-5; TRBD1 might be the D (6 bases). V was shortened by 2 bases and J by 3 bases, with 13 bases between the two germline ends. This CDR3 spans 15 amino acids. CDR1 is MGHRA and CDR2 is YSYEKL in the germline V gene. Written as DNA, the CDR3 is TGCGCCAGCAGCCAAACATTGGGGGCCGAAGAGACCCAGTACTTC. Translating gives CASSQTLGAEETQYF.

The chain recombines TRBV20-1 with TRBJ2-7, with D unclear. Germline CDR1 reads DFQATT; CDR2 reads SNEGSKA (reference sequence). Trimming removed 3 bases at V and 6 bases at J, with 18 bases between. The CDR3 covers 14 residues. CDR3 DNA: TGCAGTGCTAGTGGACGGGTATTAATGGGCGAGCAGTACTTC. It codes for CSASGRVLMGEQYF.

Only one count was recorded for this clonotype. The chain combines TRBV6-2 or TRBV6-3 with TRBJ2-7; possible D gene TRBD1, 6 bases. Between the trimmed V and J ends, which lost 10 bases and 2 bases, there was a span of 9 bases. The germline CDR1 and CDR2 sequences are MNHEY and SVGEGT. This CDR3 region has 11 residues. Here the CDR3 reads CATGDTYEQYF. Written as DNA, the CDR3 is TGTGCCACCGGGGACACCTACGAGCAGTACTTC.